This record concerns one TCR beta chain sequence. The antigen is undetermined. This sample is drawn from a study of T cells expressing NK-cell markers. About the study: Investigators obtained TCR beta repertoires from sorted CD3+CD56+NKG2C+, CD3+CD56+NKG2C- and CD3+CD56-NKG2C+ T cells. Study-level results: It remained uncertain whether the expanded NKG2C+ T cell clones were specific for HCMV antigens. In four donors, dominant clonotypes made up about 25-65% of CD3+CD56-NKG2C+ cells.

The CDR3 loop spans 15 amino acids. The germline V gene has CDR1 KGHSH and CDR2 LQKENI. Scientists made TCR beta cDNA using 5'RACE template switching with UMIs. After re-calling the 5' RACE reads, TCRdb lists one entry per CDR3 protein, DNA absent. This sample's table has roughly 380,000 distinct CDR3 sequences. The chain couples TRBV18 to TRBJ2-5. The TCR was taken from a man aged 18-69 years in good health. The sequencing input was blood T cells: a sorted CD56 or NKG2C T cell subset, CD4+ or CD8+ T cells, or bulk PBMC T cells (not recorded which). The CDR3 region is CASSHPGEVGETQYF.